This T cell receptor (beta chain) is from a study of shared clonotypes between healthy human individuals. The CDR3 length is 19 residues. CDR1 is KGHSH and CDR2 is LQKENI in the germline V gene. Trimming cost V 5 bases and J 1 base; bases outside gene matches: 10. Using immunoSEQ multiplex PCR, the repertoire was profiled, and TCRdb retains in-frame clones only, with some absent. The sample has approximately 710,000 clones; around 90% are singletons. The sequenced sample was memory CD8+ T cells from PBMCs. Subset denoted: CD45RO+ cells pooled with CCR7-negative TemRA cells. The rearrangement joins TRBV18 to TRBJ2-3; TRBD2 agrees at 15 bases. This receptor was obtained from a man between 18 and 29 years old in good health. Some clones in this sample may be carry-over from other donors' samples. This CDR3 is CASSSSGLAGGYGTDTQYF. The DNA of the CDR3 is TGTGCCAGCTCATCGTCGGGACTAGCGGGAGGATATGGCACAGATACGCAGTATTTT. The complete variable domain, with remaining parts taken from reference TRBV18 and TRBJ2-3, reads NAGVMQNPRHLVRRRGQEARLRCSPMKGHSHVYWYRQLPEEGLKFMVYLQKENIIDESGMPKERFSAEFPKEGPSILRIQQVVRGDSAAYFCASSSSGLAGGYGTDTQYFGPGTRLTVL.